This T cell receptor (beta chain) comes out of a study of cytomegalovirus exposure and HLA in healthy donors. The wider study: Most donors, 70% to 85% of a few hundred genotyped, fell in the Caucasian-associated ancestry cluster. General observations from the study: Looking again later, the authors saw that most CMV-associated TCR beta chains seemed HLA-restricted. The study assumed roughly uniform donor sequencing depth for presence/absence analyses.

About this clone itself: The antigen is unknown.

60 Vbeta and 13 Jbeta primers were used in PCR. Using immunoSEQ multiplex PCR, the repertoire was profiled, and TCRdb retains in-frame clones only, with some absent. In the table there are about 170,000 clones, roughly 85% of which are singletons. The material sequenced was PBMCs. The sequence was obtained from a young man in good health and CMV-seropositive.

CDR3 coding DNA: TGTGCCAGTAGTATCCTAGCGGCAGATACGCAGTATTTT. It encodes CASSILAADTQYF. This chain connects TRBV19 to TRBJ2-3; 7 nucleotides align to TRBD2. The CDR3 runs 13 residues. CDR1 and CDR2 from the germline V gene are LNHDA and SQIVND (reference sequence). V lost 3 bases, J lost 4 bases, and 1 base stayed unmatched.